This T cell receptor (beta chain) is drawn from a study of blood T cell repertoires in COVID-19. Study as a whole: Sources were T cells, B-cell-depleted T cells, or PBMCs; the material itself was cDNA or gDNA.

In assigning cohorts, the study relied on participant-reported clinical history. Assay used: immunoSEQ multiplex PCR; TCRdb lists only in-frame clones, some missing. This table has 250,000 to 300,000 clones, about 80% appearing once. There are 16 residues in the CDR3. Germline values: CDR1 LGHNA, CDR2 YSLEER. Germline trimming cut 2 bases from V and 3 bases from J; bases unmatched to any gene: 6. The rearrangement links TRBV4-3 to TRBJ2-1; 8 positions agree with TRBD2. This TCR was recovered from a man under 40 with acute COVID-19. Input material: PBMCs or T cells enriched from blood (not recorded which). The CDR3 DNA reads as TGCGCCAGCAGCCAAACTAGCGGAGGGGACTACAATGAGCAGTTCTTC. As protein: CASSQTSGGDYNEQFF.